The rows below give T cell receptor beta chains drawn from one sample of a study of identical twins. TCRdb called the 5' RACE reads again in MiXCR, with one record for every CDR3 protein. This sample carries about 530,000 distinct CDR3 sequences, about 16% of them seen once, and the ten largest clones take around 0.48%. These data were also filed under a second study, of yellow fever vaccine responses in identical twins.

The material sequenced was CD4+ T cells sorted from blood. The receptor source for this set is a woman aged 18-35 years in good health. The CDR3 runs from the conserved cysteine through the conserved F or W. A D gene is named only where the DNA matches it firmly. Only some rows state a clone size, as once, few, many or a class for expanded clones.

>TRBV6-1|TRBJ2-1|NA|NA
CASSDITGFDEQFF
TGTGCCAGCAGTGATATCACAGGGTTTGATGAGCAGTTCTTC
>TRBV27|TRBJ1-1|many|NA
CASSLKGNPVSTEAFF
TGTGCCAGCAGTTTAAAAGGGAACCCCGTGAGCACTGAAGCTTTCTTT
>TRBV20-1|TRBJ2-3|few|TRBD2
CSARDRLAGGTDTQYF
TGCAGTGCTAGAGATCGACTAGCGGGGGGCACAGATACGCAGTATTTT
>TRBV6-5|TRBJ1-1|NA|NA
CATMNRNTEAFF
TGTGCCACCATGAACAGGAACACTGAAGCTTTCTTT
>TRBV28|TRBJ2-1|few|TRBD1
CASSSPGQGNEQFF
TGTGCCAGCAGTTCCCCGGGACAGGGCAATGAGCAGTTCTTC
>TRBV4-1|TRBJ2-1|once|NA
CASRETGIDEQFF
TGCGCCAGCAGAGAGACTGGTATCGATGAGCAGTTCTTC
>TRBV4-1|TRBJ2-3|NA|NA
CASSQAPTSKRTDTQYF
TGCGCCAGCAGCCAGGCTCCAACCTCAAAACGCACAGATACGCAGTATTTT
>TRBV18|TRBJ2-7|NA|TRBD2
CASSPPSLAGGSRGYEQYF
TGTGCCAGCTCACCACCGAGTCTAGCGGGAGGTTCGAGGGGATACGAGCAGTACTTC
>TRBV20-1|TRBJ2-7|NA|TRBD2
CGARGLAGGSSYEQYF
TGCGGTGCTAGGGGACTAGCGGGAGGGAGCTCCTACGAGCAGTACTTC
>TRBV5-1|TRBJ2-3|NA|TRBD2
CASTPGLVGTTDTQYF
TGCGCCAGCACCCCCGGACTAGTAGGAACCACAGATACGCAGTATTTT
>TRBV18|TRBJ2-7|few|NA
CASSPRQGDEQYF
TGTGCCAGCTCACCTAGGCAGGGCGACGAGCAGTACTTC
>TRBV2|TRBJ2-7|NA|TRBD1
CASSEPDLGQGTYEQYF
TGTGCCAGCAGTGAACCCGACCTAGGACAGGGGACATACGAGCAGTACTTC
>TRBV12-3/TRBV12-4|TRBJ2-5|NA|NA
CASSPRTSRAQYF
TGTGCCAGCAGCCCCCGGACATCGCGTGCCCAGTACTTC
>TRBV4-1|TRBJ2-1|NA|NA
CASSQPMKCGHEQFF
TGCGCCAGCAGCCAACCAATGAAGTGTGGACATGAGCAGTTCTTC
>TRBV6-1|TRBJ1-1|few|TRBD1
CASRPTGSSTEAFF
TGTGCCAGCCGCCCGACAGGGTCGAGCACTGAAGCTTTCTTT
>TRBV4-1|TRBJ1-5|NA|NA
CASSHRDLRDSNQPQHF
TGCGCCAGCAGCCATAGAGATCTCCGGGATAGCAATCAGCCCCAGCATTTT
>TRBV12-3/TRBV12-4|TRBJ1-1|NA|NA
CASSRGGSTEALF
TGTGCCAGCAGCCGAGGGGGGAGCACTGAAGCTCTCTTT
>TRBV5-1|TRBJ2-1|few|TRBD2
CASSFEWTSVYNEQFF
TGCGCCAGCAGCTTTGAGTGGACTAGCGTCTACAATGAGCAGTTCTTC
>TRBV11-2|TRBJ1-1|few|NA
CASSTTGDTEAFF
TGTGCCAGCAGCACCACGGGGGACACTGAAGCTTTCTTT
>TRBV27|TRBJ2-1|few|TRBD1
CASRTVQGKTYNEQFF
TGTGCCAGCCGAACAGTACAGGGGAAGACCTACAATGAGCAGTTCTTC
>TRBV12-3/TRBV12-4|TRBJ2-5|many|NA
CASSRGRSQETQYF
TGTGCCAGCAGCCGTGGACGGAGCCAAGAGACCCAGTACTTC
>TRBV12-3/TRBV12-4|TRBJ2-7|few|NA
CASSRLGAYEQYF
TGTGCCAGCAGTCGACTGGGGGCCTACGAGCAGTACTTC
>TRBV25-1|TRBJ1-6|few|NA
CASSEGTYNSPLHF
TGTGCCAGCAGTGAAGGGACCTATAATTCACCCCTCCACTTT
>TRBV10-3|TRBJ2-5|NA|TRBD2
CAISPGLAGGSGETQYF
TGTGCCATCAGTCCGGGACTAGCGGGAGGATCGGGGGAGACCCAGTACTTC
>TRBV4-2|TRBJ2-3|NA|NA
CASSQDRVRDKKITDTQYF
TGTGCCAGCAGCCAAGATCGTGTCCGGGACAAGAAAATCACAGATACGCAGTATTTT
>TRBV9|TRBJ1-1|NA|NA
CASSVVGSPEAFF
TGTGCCAGCAGCGTAGTAGGGTCCCCAGAAGCTTTCTTT
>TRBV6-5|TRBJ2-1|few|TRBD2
CASSYSPSGRGEQFF
TGTGCCAGCAGTTACTCGCCTAGCGGGAGGGGTGAGCAGTTCTTC
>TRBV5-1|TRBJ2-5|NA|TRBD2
CASGTSGGDETQYF
TGCGCCAGCGGGACTAGCGGGGGCGACGAGACCCAGTACTTC
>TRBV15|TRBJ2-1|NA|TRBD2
CATSRVGGGGLAGGLYNEQFF
TGTGCCACCAGCAGAGTCGGGGGGGGAGGGTTAGCGGGAGGCCTATACAATGAGCAGTTCTTC
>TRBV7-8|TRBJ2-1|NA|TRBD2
CASSFGRGSYNEQFF
TGTGCCAGCAGCTTTGGGCGGGGGTCCTACAATGAGCAGTTCTTC
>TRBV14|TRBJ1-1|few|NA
CASSHYMNTEAFF
TGTGCCAGCAGCCATTATATGAACACTGAAGCTTTCTTT
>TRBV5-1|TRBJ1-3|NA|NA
CASSLSMAGSGNTIYF
TGCGCCAGCAGCTTGTCGATGGCGGGCTCTGGAAACACCATATATTTT
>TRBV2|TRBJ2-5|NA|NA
CASSESRSETQYF
TGTGCCAGCAGTGAATCTAGGTCGGAGACCCAGTACTTC
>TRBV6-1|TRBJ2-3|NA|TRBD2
CASSLSGGAKDTQYF
TGTGCCAGCAGCCTTAGCGGGGGGGCCAAAGATACGCAGTATTTT
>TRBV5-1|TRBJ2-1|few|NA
CASSTGAPNEQFF
TGCGCCAGCAGCACCGGAGCCCCCAATGAGCAGTTCTTC
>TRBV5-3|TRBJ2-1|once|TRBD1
CAMSPGTGHMKQFF
TGTGCCATGAGCCCCGGGACAGGGCATATGAAGCAGTTCTTC
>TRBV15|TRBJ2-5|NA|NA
CATSRDRTQETQYF
TGTGCCACCAGCAGAGATCGGACCCAAGAGACCCAGTACTTC
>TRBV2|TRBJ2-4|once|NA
CASTGVAKNIQYF
TGTGCCAGCACCGGCGTAGCCAAAAACATTCAGTACTTC
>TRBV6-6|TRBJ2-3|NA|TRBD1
CASSGTGTDTQYF
TGTGCCAGCAGTGGGACAGGCACAGATACGCAGTATTTT
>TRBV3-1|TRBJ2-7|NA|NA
CASSQDRGLREQYF
TGTGCCAGCAGCCAAGACAGAGGTTTGAGGGAGCAGTACTTC
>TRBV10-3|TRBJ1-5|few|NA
CAISEGEFFSNQPQHF
TGTGCCATCAGTGAGGGGGAGTTTTTTAGCAATCAGCCCCAGCATTTT
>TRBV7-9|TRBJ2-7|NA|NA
CASTHTYEQYF
TGTGCCAGCACGCACACCTACGAGCAGTACTTC